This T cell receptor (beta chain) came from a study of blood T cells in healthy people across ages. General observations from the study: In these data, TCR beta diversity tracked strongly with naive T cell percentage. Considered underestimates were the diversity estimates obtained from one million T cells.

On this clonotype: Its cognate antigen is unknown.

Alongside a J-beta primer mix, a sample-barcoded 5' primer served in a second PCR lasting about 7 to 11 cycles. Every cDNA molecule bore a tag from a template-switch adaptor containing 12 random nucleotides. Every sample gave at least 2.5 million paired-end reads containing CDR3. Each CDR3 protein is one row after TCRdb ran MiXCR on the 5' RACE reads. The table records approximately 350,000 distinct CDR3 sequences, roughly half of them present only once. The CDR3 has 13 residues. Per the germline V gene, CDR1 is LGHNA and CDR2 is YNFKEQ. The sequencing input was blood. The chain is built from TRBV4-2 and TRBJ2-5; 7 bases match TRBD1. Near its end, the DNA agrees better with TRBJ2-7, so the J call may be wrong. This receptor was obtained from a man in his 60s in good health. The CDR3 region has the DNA TGTGCCAGCAGCACTCGACAGGGTTACGAGCAGTACTTC. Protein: CASSTRQGYEQYF.